This T cell receptor beta chain comes out of a study of T cell changes during pregnancy in multiple sclerosis. The germline V and J ends were trimmed by 4 bases and 6 bases, with 9 bases remaining between them. The CDR3 loop spans 12 amino acids. Germline V gene sequence: CDR1 MNHEY, CDR2 SVGAGI. The table came from immunoSEQ multiplex PCR; TCRdb's copy has only in-frame clones and leaves some out. The table records 65,000 to 85,000 clones, 92% of them present only once. The clonotype originates from a female donor with multiple sclerosis, enrolled in a pregnancy study. The rearrangement uses TRBV6-5 and TRBJ1-2, with no clear D. The sequencing here drew on peripheral blood, taken after pregnancy. The DNA of the CDR3 is TGTGCCAGCAGTTCCCTCCCCCATGGCTACACCTTC. Protein: CASSSLPHGYTF.